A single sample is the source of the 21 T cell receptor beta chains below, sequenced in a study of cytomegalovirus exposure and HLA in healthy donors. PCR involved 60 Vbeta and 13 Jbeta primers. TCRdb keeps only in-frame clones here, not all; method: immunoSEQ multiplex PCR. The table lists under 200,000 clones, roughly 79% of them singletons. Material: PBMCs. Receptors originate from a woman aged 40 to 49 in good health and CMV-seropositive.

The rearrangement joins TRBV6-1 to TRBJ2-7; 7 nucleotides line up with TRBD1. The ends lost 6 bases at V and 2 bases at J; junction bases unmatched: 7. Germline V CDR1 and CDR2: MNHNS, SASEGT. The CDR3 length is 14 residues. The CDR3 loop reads CASREPGQPYEQYF. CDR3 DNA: TGTGCCAGCAGGGAACCGGGACAGCCCTACGAGCAGTACTTC.

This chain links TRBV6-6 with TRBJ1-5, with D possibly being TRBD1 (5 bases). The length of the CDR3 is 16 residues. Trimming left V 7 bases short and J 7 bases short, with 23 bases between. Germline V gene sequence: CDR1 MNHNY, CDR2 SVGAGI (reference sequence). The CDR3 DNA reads TGTGCCAGCAAAAGGTTGATAGGGGATCAATGGCAGCCCCAGCATTTT. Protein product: CASKRLIGDQWQPQHF.

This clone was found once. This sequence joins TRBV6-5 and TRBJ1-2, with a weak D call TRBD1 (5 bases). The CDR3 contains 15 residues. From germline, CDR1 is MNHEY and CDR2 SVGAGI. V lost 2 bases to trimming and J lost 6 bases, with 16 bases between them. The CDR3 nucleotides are TGTGCCAGCAGTTACCGTGGGGCATCTTTAGATGGCTACACCTTC. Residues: CASSYRGASLDGYTF.

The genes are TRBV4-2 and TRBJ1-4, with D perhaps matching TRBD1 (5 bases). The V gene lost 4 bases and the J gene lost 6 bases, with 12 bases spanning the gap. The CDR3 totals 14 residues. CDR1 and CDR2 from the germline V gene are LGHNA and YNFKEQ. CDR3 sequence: CASSLPQGDEKLFF. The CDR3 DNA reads TGTGCCAGCAGCCTTCCCCAAGGGGATGAAAAACTGTTTTTT.

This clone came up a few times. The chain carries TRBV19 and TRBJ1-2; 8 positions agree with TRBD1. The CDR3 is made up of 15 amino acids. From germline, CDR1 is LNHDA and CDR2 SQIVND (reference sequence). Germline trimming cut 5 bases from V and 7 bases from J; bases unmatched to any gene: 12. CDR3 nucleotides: TGTGCCAGTAGTCTCGCCGGACAGGGACAAGGTGGCTACACCTTC. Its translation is CASSLAGQGQGGYTF.

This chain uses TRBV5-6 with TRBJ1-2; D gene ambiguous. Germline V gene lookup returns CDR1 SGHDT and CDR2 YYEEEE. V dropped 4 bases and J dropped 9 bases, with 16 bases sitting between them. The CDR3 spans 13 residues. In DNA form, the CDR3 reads TGTGCCAGCAGCGTTCCGGCCCGGGGATGCTACACCTTC. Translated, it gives CASSVPARGCYTF.

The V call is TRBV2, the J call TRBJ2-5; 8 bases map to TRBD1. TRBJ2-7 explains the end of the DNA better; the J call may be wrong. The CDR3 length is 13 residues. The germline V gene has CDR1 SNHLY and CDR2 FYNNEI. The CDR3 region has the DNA TGTGCCAGCATCCAAGACAGGGGTGACGAGCAGTACTTC. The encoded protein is CASIQDRGDEQYF.

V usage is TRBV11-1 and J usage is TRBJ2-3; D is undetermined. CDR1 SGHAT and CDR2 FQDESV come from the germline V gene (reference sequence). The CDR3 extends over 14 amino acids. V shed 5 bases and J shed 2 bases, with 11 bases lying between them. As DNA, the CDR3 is TGTGCCAGCAGCCAACTAAGAACCACAGATACGCAGTATTTT. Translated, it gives CASSQLRTTDTQYF.

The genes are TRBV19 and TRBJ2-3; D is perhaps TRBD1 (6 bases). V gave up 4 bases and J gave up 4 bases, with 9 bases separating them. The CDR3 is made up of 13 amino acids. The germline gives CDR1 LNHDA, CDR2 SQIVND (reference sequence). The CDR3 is CASSRWTADTQYF. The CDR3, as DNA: TGTGCCAGTAGTAGATGGACAGCAGATACGCAGTATTTT.

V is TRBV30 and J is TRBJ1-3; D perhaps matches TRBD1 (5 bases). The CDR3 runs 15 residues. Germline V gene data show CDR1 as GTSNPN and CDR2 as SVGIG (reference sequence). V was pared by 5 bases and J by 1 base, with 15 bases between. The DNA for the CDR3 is TGTGCCTGGGCCAAAAGCCAGGGATCTGGAAACACCATATATTTT. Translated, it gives CAWAKSQGSGNTIYF. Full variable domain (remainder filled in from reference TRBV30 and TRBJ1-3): SQTIHQWPATLVQPVGSPLSLECTVEGTSNPNLYWYRQAAGRGLQLLFYSVGIGQISSEVPQNLSASRPQDRQFILSSKKLLLSDSGFYLCAWAKSQGSGNTIYFGEGSWLTVV.

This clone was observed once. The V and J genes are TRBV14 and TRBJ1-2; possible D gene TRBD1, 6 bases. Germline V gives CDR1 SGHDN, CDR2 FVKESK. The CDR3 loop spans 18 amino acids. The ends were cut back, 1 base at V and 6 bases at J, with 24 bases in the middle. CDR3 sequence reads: CASSQGQGNRVAGNGYTF. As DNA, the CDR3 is TGTGCCAGCAGCCAAGGTCAGGGGAATCGGGTTGCCGGGAATGGCTACACCTTC. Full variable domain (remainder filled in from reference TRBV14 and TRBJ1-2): EAGVTQFPSHSVIEKGQTVTLRCDPISGHDNLYWYRRVMGKEIKFLLHFVKESKQDESGMPNNRFLAERTGGTYSTLKVQPAELEDSGVYFCASSQGQGNRVAGNGYTFGSGTRLTVV.

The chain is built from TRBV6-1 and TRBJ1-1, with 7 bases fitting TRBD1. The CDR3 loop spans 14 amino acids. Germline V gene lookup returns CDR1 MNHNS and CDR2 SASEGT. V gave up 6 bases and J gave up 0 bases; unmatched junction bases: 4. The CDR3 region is CASRNRGMNTEAFF. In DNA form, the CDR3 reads TGTGCCAGCAGAAACAGGGGCATGAACACTGAAGCTTTCTTT.

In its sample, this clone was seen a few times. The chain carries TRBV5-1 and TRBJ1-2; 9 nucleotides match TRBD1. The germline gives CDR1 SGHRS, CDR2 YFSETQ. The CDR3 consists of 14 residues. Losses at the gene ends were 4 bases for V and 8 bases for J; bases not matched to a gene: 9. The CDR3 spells CASSVAGQGGGYTF. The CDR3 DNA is TGCGCCAGCAGCGTCGCGGGACAGGGAGGAGGCTACACCTTC.

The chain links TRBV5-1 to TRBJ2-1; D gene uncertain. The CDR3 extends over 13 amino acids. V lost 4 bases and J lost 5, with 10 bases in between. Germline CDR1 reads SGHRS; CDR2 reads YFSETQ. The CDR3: CASSNTVDNEQFF. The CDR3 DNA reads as TGCGCCAGCAGCAACACAGTGGACAATGAGCAGTTCTTC.

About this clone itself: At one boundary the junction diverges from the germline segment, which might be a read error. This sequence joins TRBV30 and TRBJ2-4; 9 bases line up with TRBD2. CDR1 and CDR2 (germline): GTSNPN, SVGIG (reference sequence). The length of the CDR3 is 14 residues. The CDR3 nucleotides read TGTGCCTGGAACCCTAGCGGGGCGAAAAACAGTCAGTACTTC. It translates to CAWNPSGAKNSQYF.

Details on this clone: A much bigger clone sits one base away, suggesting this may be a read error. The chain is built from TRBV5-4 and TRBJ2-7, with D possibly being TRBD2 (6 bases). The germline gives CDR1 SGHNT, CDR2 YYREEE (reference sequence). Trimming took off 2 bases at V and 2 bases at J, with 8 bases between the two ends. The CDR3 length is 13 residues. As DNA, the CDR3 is TGTGCCAGCAGCTTTAGCGGTACCTACGAGCAGTACTTC. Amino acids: CASSFSGTYEQYF.

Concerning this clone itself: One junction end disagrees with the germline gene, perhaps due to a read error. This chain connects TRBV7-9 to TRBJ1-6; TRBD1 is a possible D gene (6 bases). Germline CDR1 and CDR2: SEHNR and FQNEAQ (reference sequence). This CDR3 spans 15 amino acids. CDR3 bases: TGTTCCAGCAGCTTAGCAGGGGTAATGGGTTCACCCCTCCACTTT. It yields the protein CSSSLAGVMGSPLHF.

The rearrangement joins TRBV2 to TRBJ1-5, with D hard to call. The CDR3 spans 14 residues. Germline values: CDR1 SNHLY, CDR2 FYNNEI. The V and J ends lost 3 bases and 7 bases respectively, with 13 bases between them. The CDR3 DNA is TGTGCCAGCAGTGAGTTGACATCTGGCCAGCCCCAGCATTTT. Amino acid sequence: CASSELTSGQPQHF. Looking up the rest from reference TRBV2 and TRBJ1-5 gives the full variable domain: EPEVTQTPSHQVTQMGQEVILRCVPISNHLYFYWYRQILGQKVEFLVSFYNNEISEKSEIFDDQFSVERPDGSNFTLKIRSTKLEDSAMYFCASSELTSGQPQHFGDGTRLSIL.

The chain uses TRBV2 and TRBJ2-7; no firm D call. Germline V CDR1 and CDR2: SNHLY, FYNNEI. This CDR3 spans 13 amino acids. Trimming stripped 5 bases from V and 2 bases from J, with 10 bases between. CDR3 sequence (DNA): TGTGCCAGCAGTATGGAGCCGACCTACGAGCAGTACTTC. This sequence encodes CASSMEPTYEQYF. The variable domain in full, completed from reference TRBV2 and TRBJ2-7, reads EPEVTQTPSHQVTQMGQEVILRCVPISNHLYFYWYRQILGQKVEFLVSFYNNEISEKSEIFDDQFSVERPDGSNFTLKIRSTKLEDSAMYFCASSMEPTYEQYFGPGTRLTVT.

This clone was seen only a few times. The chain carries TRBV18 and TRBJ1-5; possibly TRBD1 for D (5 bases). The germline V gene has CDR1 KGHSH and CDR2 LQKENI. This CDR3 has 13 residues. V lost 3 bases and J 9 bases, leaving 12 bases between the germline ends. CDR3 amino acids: CASSPISGLPQHF. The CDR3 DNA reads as TGTGCCAGCTCACCCATATCAGGGTTGCCCCAGCATTTT. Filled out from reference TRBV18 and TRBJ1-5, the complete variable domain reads NAGVMQNPRHLVRRRGQEARLRCSPMKGHSHVYWYRQLPEEGLKFMVYLQKENIIDESGMPKERFSAEFPKEGPSILRIQQVVRGDSAAYFCASSPISGLPQHFGDGTRLSIL.

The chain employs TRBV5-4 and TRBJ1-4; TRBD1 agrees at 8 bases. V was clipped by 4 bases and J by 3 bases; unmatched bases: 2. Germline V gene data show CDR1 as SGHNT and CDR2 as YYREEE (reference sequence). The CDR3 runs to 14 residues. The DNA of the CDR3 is TGTGCCAGCAGCCGACAGGGGTCTAATGAAAAACTGTTTTTT. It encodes CASSRQGSNEKLFF. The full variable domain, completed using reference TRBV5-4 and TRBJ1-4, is ETGVTQSPTHLIKTRGQQVTLRCSSQSGHNTVSWYQQALGQGPQFIFQYYREEENGRGNFPPRFSGLQFPNYSSELNVNALELDDSALYLCASSRQGSNEKLFFGSGTQLSVL.